These 22 T cell receptor beta chains originate from one sample sequenced in a study of tumor T cells in aggressive B-cell lymphoma. Sequenced by immunoSEQ multiplex PCR; TCRdb stores in-frame clones only, minus some. The data contain 10,000 to 14,000 clones, about 91% of them singletons. Sequencing was performed on tumor tissue. The receptors come from an adult with diffuse large B cell lymphoma.

The chain has TRBV7-6 and TRBJ2-7, with 9 positions matching TRBD2. The V gene's germline CDR1 is SGHVS and CDR2 FNYEAQ. Trimming cost V 3 bases and J 4 bases; bases outside gene matches: 7. The CDR3 sequence is 15 residues long. The CDR3 sequence: CASSFGREGPYEQYF. The CDR3 nucleotides read TGTGCCAGCAGCTTTGGGCGGGAGGGCCCATACGAGCAGTACTTC.

The chain combines TRBV27 with TRBJ2-6; D is undetermined. This CDR3 has 13 residues. Between the trimmed V and J ends, which lost 5 bases and 4 bases, there was a span of 6 bases. CDR1 is MNHEY, CDR2 SMNVEV, per germline (reference sequence). The CDR3 DNA reads TGTGCCAGCAGTCGAGCCGGGGCCAACGTCCTGACTTTC. It yields the protein CASSRAGANVLTF.

The rearrangement uses TRBV19 and TRBJ2-2; no definite D call. Per germline, CDR1 LNHDA and CDR2 SQIVND (reference sequence). This CDR3 comprises 13 residues. Between the trimmed V and J ends, which lost 5 bases and 3 bases, there was a span of 7 bases. The CDR3: CASSHSYTGELFF. The CDR3, as DNA: TGTGCCAGTAGTCACAGCTACACCGGGGAGCTGTTTTTT.

For this clone: The same CDR3 can be traced to other DNA sequences in this sample. The genes are TRBV5-6 and TRBJ2-3; D possibly corresponds to TRBD1 (6 bases). Germline assignment: CDR1 SGHDT and CDR2 YYEEEE. This CDR3 is 12 amino acids long. Trimming cost V 4 bases and J 6 bases, with 9 bases left between them. As DNA, the CDR3 is TGTGCCAGCAGCCTAAGGGGGGATACGCAGTATTTT. Translated, it gives CASSLRGDTQYF.

The chain is built from TRBV6-5 and TRBJ1-4; TRBD1 agrees at 7 bases. V lost 2 bases and J lost 4; bases outside the gene matches: 4. This CDR3 is built from 15 residues. Germline CDR1 and CDR2: MNHEY and SVGAGI. The CDR3 coding sequence is TGTGCCAGCAGTTACCAGACAGGGCTTAATGAAAAACTGTTTTTT. This encodes CASSYQTGLNEKLFF.

This clone was recorded once. This chain uses TRBV4-2 with TRBJ1-6; D unresolved. The V and J ends lost 2 bases and 7 bases respectively, with 6 bases between them. The V gene's germline CDR1 is LGHNA and CDR2 YNFKEQ. The CDR3 totals 13 residues. The CDR3 is CASSQPSNSPLHF. Here the CDR3 DNA reads TGTGCCAGCAGCCAACCCTCCAATTCACCCCTCCACTTT.

This sequence joins TRBV11-3 and TRBJ2-1; TRBD2 is a possible D gene (5 bases). Trimming stripped 5 bases from V and 6 bases from J, with 11 bases between. The germline V gene encodes CDR1 SGHNT and CDR2 YENEEA. This CDR3 region has 13 residues. CDR3: CASSPHEGNEQFF. CDR3 sequence (DNA): TGTGCCAGCAGCCCCCACGAGGGCAATGAGCAGTTCTTC.

This clone occurred a few times. The rearrangement joins TRBV5-1 to TRBJ2-3; 7 bases map to TRBD2. Germline CDR1 and CDR2: SGHRS and YFSETQ. The CDR3 spans 16 residues. Germline trimming cut 3 bases from V and 1 base from J; bases unmatched to any gene: 8. As DNA, the CDR3 is TGCGCCAGCAGCTCCGAGGGGAGGGCTGGCACAGATACGCAGTATTTT. Encoded protein: CASSSEGRAGTDTQYF.

The chain joins TRBV7-2 to TRBJ2-5, with D unresolved. The DNA matches TRBJ2-7 better at its end, which makes the J call doubtful. The CDR3 is 15 residues long. Per the germline V gene, CDR1 is SGHTA and CDR2 is FQGNSA. CDR3 in amino acids: CASSLEPAINYEQYF. The DNA of the CDR3 is TGTGCCAGCAGCTTAGAGCCCGCAATTAATTACGAGCAGTACTTC.

V is TRBV10-1 and J is TRBJ2-3; 9 bases match TRBD2. This CDR3 comprises 14 residues. The ends lost 2 bases at V and 7 bases at J; junction bases unmatched: 4. Germline-derived CDR1 and CDR2 are WNHNN and SYGVQD (reference sequence). CDR3 sequence (DNA): TGCGCCAGCAGTGAGCGTAGCGGGAGTAATACGCAGTATTTT. Its translation: CASSERSGSNTQYF.

J is TRBJ2-1 and V is TRBV7-9; 8 bases match TRBD2. V lost 0 bases to trimming and J lost 8 bases; unmatched junction nucleotides: 6. Germline CDR1 SEHNR, CDR2 FQNEAQ (reference sequence). This CDR3 has 15 amino acids. The CDR3 reads CASSLAAGGTDEQFF. The CDR3 DNA is TGTGCCAGCAGCTTAGCTGCGGGAGGCACGGATGAGCAGTTCTTC.

The chain employs TRBV10-1 and TRBJ2-2; no definite D call. Trimming left V 8 bases short and J 4 bases short, with 11 bases between. The CDR3 has 13 amino acids. Germline lookup yields CDR1 WNHNN and CDR2 SYGVQD (reference sequence). CDR3 coding DNA: TGCGCCAGCGGGCTGTCGAGCACCGGGGAGCTGTTTTTT. Its translation is CASGLSSTGELFF.

Here the CDR3 reads CASRGGGVGTGELFF. As DNA, the CDR3 is TGTGCCAGCAGAGGGGGAGGGGTTGGCACCGGGGAGCTGTTTTTT. The rearrangement uses TRBV2 and TRBJ2-2; tentatively, D is TRBD2 (7 bases). Trimming removed 6 bases from V and 4 bases from J, with 15 bases in between. The CDR3 length is 15 residues. The germline V gene has CDR1 SNHLY and CDR2 FYNNEI.

The chain recombines TRBV28 with TRBJ2-7, with 8 bases matching TRBD1. CDR1 and CDR2 from the germline V gene are MDHEN and SYDVKM. The junction had 10 bases not matched to a gene; V was cut back by 8 bases and J by 7 bases. CDR3 length: 13 residues. Here the CDR3 DNA reads TGTGCCAGCGTTCGGACAGGGAAGGTGGAGCAGTACTTC. This codes for CASVRTGKVEQYF.

This chain uses TRBV5-4 with TRBJ1-3; 7 bases map to TRBD1. CDR3 length: 16 amino acids. V dropped 4 bases and J dropped 0; count of bases not matched to a gene: 7. Per germline, CDR1 SGHNT and CDR2 YYREEE (reference sequence). CDR3 sequence: CASSRGQAVSGNTIYF. CDR3 DNA: TGTGCCAGCAGCCGAGGACAGGCTGTCTCTGGAAACACCATATATTTT. Variable domain in full (rest from reference TRBV5-4 and TRBJ1-3): ETGVTQSPTHLIKTRGQQVTLRCSSQSGHNTVSWYQQALGQGPQFIFQYYREEENGRGNFPPRFSGLQFPNYSSELNVNALELDDSALYLCASSRGQAVSGNTIYFGEGSWLTVV.

The chain links TRBV18 to TRBJ2-5, with TRBD1 matching over 9 bases. The CDR3 totals 17 residues. CDR1 and CDR2 (germline): KGHSH, LQKENI. Trimming cost V 2 bases and J 1 base; bases outside gene matches: 8. The CDR3 spells CASSPKAGQGPQETQYF. The CDR3 nucleotides read TGTGCCAGCTCACCAAAGGCCGGACAGGGGCCCCAAGAGACCCAGTACTTC.

The rearrangement links TRBV6-1 to TRBJ2-4; TRBD1 agrees at 7 bases. CDR1 is MNHNS, CDR2 SASEGT, per germline. The CDR3 contains 13 residues. The junction had 4 bases not matched to a gene; V was cut back by 6 bases and J by 5 bases. CDR3 region: CASRGGKENIQYF. CDR3 sequence (DNA): TGTGCCAGCAGAGGGGGCAAGGAAAACATTCAGTACTTC.

V and J are TRBV2 and TRBJ2-5; 7 nucleotides match TRBD1. CDR3 length equals 14 residues. The J segment lost 4 bases and the V segment lost 8 bases, leaving 10 bases of the junction unmatched. Germline-derived CDR1 and CDR2 are SNHLY and FYNNEI. CDR3 nucleotide sequence: TGTGCCAGCGCCTATGGGGACAGAGGAGAGACCCAGTACTTC. Its translation is CASAYGDRGETQYF.

The CDR3 region has the DNA TGTGCCATCAGTGAGCCCCCAGGGCTAGCGACAGCGGGAGATACGCAGTATTTT. Its protein product is CAISEPPGLATAGDTQYF. The chain joins TRBV10-3 to TRBJ2-3, with D possibly TRBD2 on 6 matching bases. The germline CDR1 and CDR2 sequences are ENHRY and SYGVKD. This CDR3 has 18 residues. V was clipped by 2 bases and J by 5 bases, with 23 bases between them.

Points on this clone: The sample has other DNA sequences that encode this CDR3 too. CDR3 nucleotide sequence: TGCGCCAGCAGCCAAGAGCTGGCGGGGGTACTTTACGAGCAGTACTTC. Translation gives CASSQELAGVLYEQYF. V is TRBV4-1 and J is TRBJ2-7, with 7 bases aligning to TRBD2. Germline V CDR1 and CDR2: MGHRA, YSYEKL. V lost 0 bases to trimming and J lost 4 bases; unmatched junction nucleotides: 9. The CDR3 has 16 amino acids.

The rearrangement links TRBV7-6 to TRBJ1-1; 11 bases are shared with TRBD1. V was clipped by 5 bases and J by 4 bases; unmatched bases: 6. Germline CDR1 reads SGHVS; CDR2 reads FNYEAQ. The CDR3 spans 15 residues. The CDR3 protein is CASSVSGTGGTEAFF. The CDR3 DNA reads TGTGCCAGCAGCGTTAGCGGGACAGGGGGCACTGAAGCTTTCTTT.

This sequence joins TRBV28 and TRBJ2-7, with TRBD1 matching 8 bases. With 5 bases clipped from V and 2 bases from J, the junction kept 8 bases outside the gene matches. The CDR3 sequence is 15 residues long. CDR1 and CDR2 from the germline V gene are MDHEN and SYDVKM. The CDR3 region has the DNA TGTGCCAGCAGTCCCGGGGACAGGCGAACCTACGAGCAGTACTTC. Its translation is CASSPGDRRTYEQYF.